A single sample is the source of the 3 T cell receptor beta chains below, sequenced in a study of regulatory T cells in long-lasting Graves disease. Sequencing libraries for TCR beta were prepared with iRepertoire HTBI primers and Arm-PCR of CDR3 regions. TCRdb re-derived calls from the multiplex PCR reads in MiXCR, one entry per CDR3 protein. This sample has roughly 400,000 distinct CDR3 sequences, with 21% found just once. Time point indicated: persistent/refractory GD, antithyroid drugs over 5 years with positive TRAb. Following extraction of RNA from PBMCs, that RNA was used to make the TCR library. This material consisted of peripheral blood mononuclear cells (PBMCs), taken when the disease was refractory, from a patient treated with antithyroid drugs. Receptors were obtained from a female donor with Graves disease.

In this sample, this clonotype turned up a few times. This chain uses TRBV6-1 with TRBJ2-5; 7 bases agree with TRBD1. CDR3 length: 17 residues. J gave up 1 base and V 6 bases, and 14 bases lay outside the gene matches. In germline, CDR1 is MNHNS, CDR2 SASEGT. The CDR3 region has the DNA TGTGCCAGCAGCACGCCACAGGGGAAGGGGTCCCAAGAGACCCAGTACTTC. Its translation is CASSTPQGKGSQETQYF.

There are many counts of this clonotype. The rearrangement links TRBV2 to TRBJ1-5, with D tentatively TRBD1 (6 bases). This CDR3 comprises 14 residues. Trimming took off 4 bases at V and 7 bases at J, with 14 bases between the two ends. CDR1 and CDR2 from the germline V gene are SNHLY and FYNNEI. CDR3 sequence reads: CASSVWGQGQPQHF. The CDR3 bases are TGTGCCAGCAGTGTTTGGGGGCAGGGGCAGCCCCAGCATTTT.

This clonotype has at least ten counts. The chain links TRBV27 to TRBJ1-1; no clear D gene. Trimming removed 0 bases at V and 0 bases at J, with 8 bases between. The CDR3 extends over 15 amino acids. Looked up from germline, CDR1 is MNHEY and CDR2 is SMNVEV (reference sequence). The CDR3 coding sequence is TGTGCCAGCAGTTTATCTGCCGGGTTGAACACTGAAGCTTTCTTT. It yields the protein CASSLSAGLNTEAFF.